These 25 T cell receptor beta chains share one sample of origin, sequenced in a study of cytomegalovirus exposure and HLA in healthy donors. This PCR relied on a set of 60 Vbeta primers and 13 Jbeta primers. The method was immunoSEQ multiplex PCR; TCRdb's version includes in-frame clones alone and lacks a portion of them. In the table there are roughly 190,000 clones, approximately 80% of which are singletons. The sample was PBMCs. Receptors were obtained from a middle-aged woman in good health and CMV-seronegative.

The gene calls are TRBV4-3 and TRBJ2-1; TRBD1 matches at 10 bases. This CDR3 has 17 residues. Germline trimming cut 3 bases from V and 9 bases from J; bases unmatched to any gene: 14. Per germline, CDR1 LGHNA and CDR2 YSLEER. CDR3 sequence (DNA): TGCGCCAGCAGCCAGTATACCGGGACAGGGGTATTAGGTGAGCAGTTCTTC. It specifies CASSQYTGTGVLGEQFF.

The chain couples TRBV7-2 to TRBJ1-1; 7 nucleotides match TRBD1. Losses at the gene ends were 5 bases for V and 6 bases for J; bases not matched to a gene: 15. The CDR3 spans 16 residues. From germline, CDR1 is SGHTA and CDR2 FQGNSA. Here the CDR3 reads CASSRGFVRQGSEAFF. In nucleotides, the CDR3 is TGTGCCAGCAGCCGGGGGTTTGTAAGACAGGGCTCTGAAGCTTTCTTT.

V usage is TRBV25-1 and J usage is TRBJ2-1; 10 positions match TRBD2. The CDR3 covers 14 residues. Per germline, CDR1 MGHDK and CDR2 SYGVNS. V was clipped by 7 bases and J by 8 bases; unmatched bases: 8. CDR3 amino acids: CASNQAGGLDEQFF. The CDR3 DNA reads TGTGCCAGCAATCAAGCGGGAGGGTTGGATGAGCAGTTCTTC.

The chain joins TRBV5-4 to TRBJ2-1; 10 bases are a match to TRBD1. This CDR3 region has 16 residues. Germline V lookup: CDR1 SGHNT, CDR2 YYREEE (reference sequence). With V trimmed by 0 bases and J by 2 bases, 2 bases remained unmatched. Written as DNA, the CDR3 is TGTGCCAGCAGCTTGGCCGGGACAGGGGCCTACAATGAGCAGTTCTTC. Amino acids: CASSLAGTGAYNEQFF.

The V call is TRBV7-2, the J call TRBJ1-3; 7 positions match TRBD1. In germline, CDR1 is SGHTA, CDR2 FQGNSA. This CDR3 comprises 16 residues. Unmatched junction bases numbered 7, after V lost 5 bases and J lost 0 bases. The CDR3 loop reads CASSPGQVFSGNTIYF. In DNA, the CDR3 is TGTGCCAGCAGCCCAGGACAGGTCTTCTCTGGAAACACCATATATTTT.

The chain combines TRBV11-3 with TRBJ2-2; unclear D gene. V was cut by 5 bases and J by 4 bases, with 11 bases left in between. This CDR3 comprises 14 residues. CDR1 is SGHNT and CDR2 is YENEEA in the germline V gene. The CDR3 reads CASSPASVTGELFF. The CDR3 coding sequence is TGTGCCAGCAGCCCAGCCAGCGTCACCGGGGAGCTGTTTTTT.

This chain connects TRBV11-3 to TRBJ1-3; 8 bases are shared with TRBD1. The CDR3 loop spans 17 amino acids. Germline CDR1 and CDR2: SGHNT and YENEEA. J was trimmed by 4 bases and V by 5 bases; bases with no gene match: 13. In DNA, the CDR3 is TGTGCCAGCAGCCCCCGAGAGACAGGGGTGTTGGGAAACACCATATATTTT. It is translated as CASSPRETGVLGNTIYF.

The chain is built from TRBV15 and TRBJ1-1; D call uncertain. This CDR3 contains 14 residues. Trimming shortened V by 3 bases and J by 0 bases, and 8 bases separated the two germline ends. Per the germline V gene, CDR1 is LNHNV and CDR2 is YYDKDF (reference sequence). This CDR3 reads CATSRGFMNTEAFF. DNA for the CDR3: TGTGCCACCAGCAGGGGCTTTATGAACACTGAAGCTTTCTTT.

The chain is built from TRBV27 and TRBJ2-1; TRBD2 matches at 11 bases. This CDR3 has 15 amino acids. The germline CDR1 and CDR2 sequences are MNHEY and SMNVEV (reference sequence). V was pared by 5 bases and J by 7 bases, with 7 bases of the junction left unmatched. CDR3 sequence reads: CASSITSGRRNEQFF. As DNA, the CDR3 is TGTGCCAGCAGTATCACTAGCGGGAGACGGAATGAGCAGTTCTTC.

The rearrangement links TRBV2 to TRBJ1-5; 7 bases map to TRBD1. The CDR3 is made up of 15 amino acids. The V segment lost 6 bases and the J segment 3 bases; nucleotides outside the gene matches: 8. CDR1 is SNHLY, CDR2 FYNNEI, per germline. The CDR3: CASSPRDSYNQPQHF. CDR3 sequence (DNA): TGTGCCAGCAGCCCCCGGGACAGCTACAATCAGCCCCAGCATTTT.

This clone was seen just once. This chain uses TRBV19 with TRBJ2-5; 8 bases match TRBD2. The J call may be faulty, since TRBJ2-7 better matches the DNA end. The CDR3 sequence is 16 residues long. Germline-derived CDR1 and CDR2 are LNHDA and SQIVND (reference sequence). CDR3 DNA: TGTGCCAGTAGTATTGGAAGGGGCGGGAGGACCTACGAGCAGTACTTC. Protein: CASSIGRGGRTYEQYF.

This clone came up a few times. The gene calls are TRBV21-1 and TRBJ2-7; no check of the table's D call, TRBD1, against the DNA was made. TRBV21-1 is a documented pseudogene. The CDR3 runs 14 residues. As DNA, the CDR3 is TGTGCCAGCAGCAAAAAGTGGCCAACATACGAGCAGTACTTC. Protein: CASSKKWPTYEQYF.

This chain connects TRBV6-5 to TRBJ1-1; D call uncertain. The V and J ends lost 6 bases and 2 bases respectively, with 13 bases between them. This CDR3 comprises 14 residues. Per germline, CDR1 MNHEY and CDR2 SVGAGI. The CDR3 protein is CASSPSPTNTEAFF. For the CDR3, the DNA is TGTGCCAGCAGCCCTTCTCCGACTAACACTGAAGCTTTCTTT.

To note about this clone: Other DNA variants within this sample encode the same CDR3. The CDR3 loop is CASSRTMSTDTQYF. DNA for the CDR3: TGCGCCAGCAGCCGCACAATGAGCACAGATACGCAGTATTTT. This rearrangement joins TRBV4-3 to TRBJ2-3; D call uncertain. Trimming took off 4 bases at V and 0 bases at J, with 8 bases between the two ends. The CDR3 has 14 amino acids. Per the germline V gene, CDR1 is LGHNA and CDR2 is YSLEER.

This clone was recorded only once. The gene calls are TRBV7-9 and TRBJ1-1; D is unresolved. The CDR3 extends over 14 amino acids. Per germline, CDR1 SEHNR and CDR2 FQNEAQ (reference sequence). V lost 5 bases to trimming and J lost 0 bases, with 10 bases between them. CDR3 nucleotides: TGTGCCAGCAGCCGGGGAGGCCTGAACACTGAAGCTTTCTTT. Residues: CASSRGGLNTEAFF.

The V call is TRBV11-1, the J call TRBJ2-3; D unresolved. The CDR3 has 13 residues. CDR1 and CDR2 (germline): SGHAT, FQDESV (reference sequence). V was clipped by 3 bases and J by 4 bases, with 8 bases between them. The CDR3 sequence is CASSLFGSDTQYF. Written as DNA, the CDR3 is TGTGCCAGCAGCTTGTTCGGGTCAGATACGCAGTATTTT.

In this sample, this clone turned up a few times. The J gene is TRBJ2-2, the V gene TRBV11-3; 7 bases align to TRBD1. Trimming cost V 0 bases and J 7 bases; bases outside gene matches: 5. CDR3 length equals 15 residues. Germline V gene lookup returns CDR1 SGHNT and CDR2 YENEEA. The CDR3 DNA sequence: TGTGCCAGCAGCTTAGACGGGACAGTAGTCGGGGAGCTGTTTTTT. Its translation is CASSLDGTVVGELFF.

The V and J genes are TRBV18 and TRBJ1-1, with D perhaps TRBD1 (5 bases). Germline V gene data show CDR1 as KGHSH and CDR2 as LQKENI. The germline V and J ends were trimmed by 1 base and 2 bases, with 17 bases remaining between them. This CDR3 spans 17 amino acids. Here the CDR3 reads CASSPRPQGASNTEAFF. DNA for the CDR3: TGTGCCAGCTCACCACGACCCCAAGGGGCCAGCAACACTGAAGCTTTCTTT.

The CDR3 nucleotides are TGTGCCAGCAGGGCGGGGGGGCAAGTTGGTGGCTACACCTTC. Encoded protein: CASRAGGQVGGYTF. The chain couples TRBV7-8 to TRBJ1-2, with D tentatively TRBD1 (6 bases). Germline V gene lookup returns CDR1 SGHVS and CDR2 FQNEAQ. Trimming pared 6 bases from V and 7 bases from J, leaving 18 bases between. The CDR3 extends over 14 amino acids.

CDR3 protein: CASSIYGRETEAFF. Here the CDR3 DNA reads TGTGCCAGTAGTATATACGGTCGGGAGACAGAAGCTTTCTTT. The rearrangement joins TRBV19 to TRBJ1-1, with unresolved D. Germline assignment: CDR1 LNHDA and CDR2 SQIVND (reference sequence). Trimming left V 2 bases short and J 8 bases short, with 15 bases between. The CDR3 length is 14 residues.

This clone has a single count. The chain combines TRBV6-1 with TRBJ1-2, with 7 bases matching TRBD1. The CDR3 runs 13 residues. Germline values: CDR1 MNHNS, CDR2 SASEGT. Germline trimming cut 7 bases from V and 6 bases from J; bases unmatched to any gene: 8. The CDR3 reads CASTKDREDGYTF. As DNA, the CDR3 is TGTGCCAGCACCAAAGACAGGGAGGATGGCTACACCTTC.

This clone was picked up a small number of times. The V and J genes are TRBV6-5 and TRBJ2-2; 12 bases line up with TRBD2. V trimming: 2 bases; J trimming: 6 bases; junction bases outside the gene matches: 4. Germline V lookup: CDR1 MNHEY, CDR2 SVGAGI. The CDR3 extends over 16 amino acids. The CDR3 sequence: CASSYRLAGGPGELFF. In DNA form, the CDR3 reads TGTGCCAGCAGTTACCGGCTAGCGGGAGGGCCCGGGGAGCTGTTTTTT.

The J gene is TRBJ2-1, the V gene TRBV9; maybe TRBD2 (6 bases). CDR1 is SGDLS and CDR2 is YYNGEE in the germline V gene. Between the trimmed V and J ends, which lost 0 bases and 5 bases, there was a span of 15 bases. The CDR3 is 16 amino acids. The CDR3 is CASSVGGVSLHNEQFF. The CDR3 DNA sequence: TGTGCCAGCAGCGTAGGCGGGGTTAGCCTACACAATGAGCAGTTCTTC. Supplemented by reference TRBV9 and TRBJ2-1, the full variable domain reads DSGVTQTPKHLITATGQRVTLRCSPRSGDLSVYWYQQSLDQGLQFLIQYYNGEERAKGNILERFSAQQFPDLHSELNLSSLELGDSALYFCASSVGGVSLHNEQFFGPGTRLTVL.

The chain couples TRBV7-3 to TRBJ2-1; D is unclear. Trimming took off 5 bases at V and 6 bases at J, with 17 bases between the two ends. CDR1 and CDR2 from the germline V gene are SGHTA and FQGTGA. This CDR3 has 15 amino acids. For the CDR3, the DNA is TGTGCCAGCAGCCCTCGGTTAACCTCGGGCAATGAGCAGTTCTTC. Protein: CASSPRLTSGNEQFF.

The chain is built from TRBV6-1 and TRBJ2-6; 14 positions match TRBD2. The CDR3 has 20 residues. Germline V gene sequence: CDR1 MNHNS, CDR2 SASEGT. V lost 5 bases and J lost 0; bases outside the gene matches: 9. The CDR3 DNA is TGTGCCAGCAGTAAAGATAGGGGACTAGCGGGGGACTCTGGGGCCAACGTCCTGACTTTC. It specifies CASSKDRGLAGDSGANVLTF.